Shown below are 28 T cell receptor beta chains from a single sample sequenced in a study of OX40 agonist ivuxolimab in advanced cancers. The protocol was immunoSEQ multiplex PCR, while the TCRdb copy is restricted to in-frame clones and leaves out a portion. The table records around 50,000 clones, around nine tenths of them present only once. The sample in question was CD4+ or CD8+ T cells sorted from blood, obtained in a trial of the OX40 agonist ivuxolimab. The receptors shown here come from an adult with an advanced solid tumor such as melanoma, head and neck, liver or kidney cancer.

As DNA, the CDR3 is TGTGCCAGCAGTAACCAGGCCGGGGGAAGGTACGAGCAGTACTTC. Its protein is CASSNQAGGRYEQYF. The chain has TRBV6-6 and TRBJ2-7; D possibly corresponds to TRBD2 (6 bases). This CDR3 comprises 15 residues. V shed 5 bases and J shed 4 bases, with 18 bases lying between them. Germline V lookup: CDR1 MNHNY, CDR2 SVGAGI (reference sequence).

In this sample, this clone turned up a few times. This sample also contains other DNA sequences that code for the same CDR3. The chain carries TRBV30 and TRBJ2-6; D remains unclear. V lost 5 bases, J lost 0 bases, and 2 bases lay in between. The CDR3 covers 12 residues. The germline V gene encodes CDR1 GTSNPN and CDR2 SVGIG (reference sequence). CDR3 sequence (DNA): TGTGCCTGGGACTCTGGGGCCAACGTCCTGACTTTC. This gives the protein CAWDSGANVLTF. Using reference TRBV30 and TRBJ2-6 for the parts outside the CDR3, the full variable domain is SQTIHQWPATLVQPVGSPLSLECTVEGTSNPNLYWYRQAAGRGLQLLFYSVGIGQISSEVPQNLSASRPQDRQFILSSKKLLLSDSGFYLCAWDSGANVLTFGAGSRLTVL.

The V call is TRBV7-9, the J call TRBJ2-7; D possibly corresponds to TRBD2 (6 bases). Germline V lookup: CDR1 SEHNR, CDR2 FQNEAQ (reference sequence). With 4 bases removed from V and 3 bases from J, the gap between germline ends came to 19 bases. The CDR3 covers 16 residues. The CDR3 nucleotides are TGTGCCAGCAGCTCCTTTTACCGGGACTGGAACTACGAGCAGTACTTC. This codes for CASSSFYRDWNYEQYF.

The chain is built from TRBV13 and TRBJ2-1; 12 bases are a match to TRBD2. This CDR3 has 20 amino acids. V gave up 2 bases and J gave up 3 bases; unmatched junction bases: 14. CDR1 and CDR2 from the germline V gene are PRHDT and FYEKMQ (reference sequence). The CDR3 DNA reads TGTGCCAGCAGCTTATACGTGAGGACTAGCGGGAAAGGAGACTACAATGAGCAGTTCTTC. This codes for CASSLYVRTSGKGDYNEQFF.

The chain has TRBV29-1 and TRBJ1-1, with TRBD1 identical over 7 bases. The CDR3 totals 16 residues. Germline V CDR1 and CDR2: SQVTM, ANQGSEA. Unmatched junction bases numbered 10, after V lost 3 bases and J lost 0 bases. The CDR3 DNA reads TGCAGCGTTGACGTTTTGCAGGGGGGGTTGAACACTGAAGCTTTCTTT. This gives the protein CSVDVLQGGLNTEAFF.

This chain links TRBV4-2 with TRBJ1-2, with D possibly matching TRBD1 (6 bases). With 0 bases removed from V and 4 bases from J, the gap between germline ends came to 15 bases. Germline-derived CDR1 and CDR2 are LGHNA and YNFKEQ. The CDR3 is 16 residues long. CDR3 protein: CASSQDEGGVPYGYTF. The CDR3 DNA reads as TGTGCCAGCAGCCAAGATGAAGGGGGGGTTCCCTATGGCTACACCTTC.

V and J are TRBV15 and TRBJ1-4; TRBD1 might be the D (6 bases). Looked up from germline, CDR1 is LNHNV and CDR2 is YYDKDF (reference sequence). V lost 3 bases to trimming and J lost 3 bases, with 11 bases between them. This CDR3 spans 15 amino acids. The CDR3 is CATSRQGLSNEKLFF. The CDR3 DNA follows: TGTGCCACCAGCAGGCAGGGGTTATCTAATGAAAAACTGTTTTTT.

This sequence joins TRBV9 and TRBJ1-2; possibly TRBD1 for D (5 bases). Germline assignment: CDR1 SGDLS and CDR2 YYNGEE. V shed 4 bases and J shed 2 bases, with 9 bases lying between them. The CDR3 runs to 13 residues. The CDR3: CASSPGPNYGYTF. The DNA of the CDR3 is TGTGCCAGCAGCCCGGGACCCAACTATGGCTACACCTTC. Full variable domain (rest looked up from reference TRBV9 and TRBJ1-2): DSGVTQTPKHLITATGQRVTLRCSPRSGDLSVYWYQQSLDQGLQFLIQYYNGEERAKGNILERFSAQQFPDLHSELNLSSLELGDSALYFCASSPGPNYGYTFGSGTRLTVV.

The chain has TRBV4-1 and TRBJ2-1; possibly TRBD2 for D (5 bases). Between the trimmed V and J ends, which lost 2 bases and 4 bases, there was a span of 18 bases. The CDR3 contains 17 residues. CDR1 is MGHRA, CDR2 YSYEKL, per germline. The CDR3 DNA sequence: TGCGCCAGCAGCCAAAGAGTCTGGGGAGATCATTACAATGAGCAGTTCTTC. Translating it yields CASSQRVWGDHYNEQFF.

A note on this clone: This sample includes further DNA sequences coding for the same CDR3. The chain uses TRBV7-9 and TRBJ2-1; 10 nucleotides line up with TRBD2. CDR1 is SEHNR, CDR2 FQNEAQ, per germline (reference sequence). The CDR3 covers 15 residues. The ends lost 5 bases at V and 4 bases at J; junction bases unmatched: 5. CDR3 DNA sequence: TGTGCCAGCAGCCTGGGGACTAGCGAATACAATGAGCAGTTCTTC. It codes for CASSLGTSEYNEQFF.

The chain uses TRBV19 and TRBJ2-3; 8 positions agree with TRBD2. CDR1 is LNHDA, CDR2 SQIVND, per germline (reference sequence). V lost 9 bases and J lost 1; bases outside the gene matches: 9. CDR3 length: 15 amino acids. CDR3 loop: CASLQQAGGTDTQYF. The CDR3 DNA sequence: TGTGCCAGCCTCCAACAAGCGGGAGGCACAGATACGCAGTATTTT.

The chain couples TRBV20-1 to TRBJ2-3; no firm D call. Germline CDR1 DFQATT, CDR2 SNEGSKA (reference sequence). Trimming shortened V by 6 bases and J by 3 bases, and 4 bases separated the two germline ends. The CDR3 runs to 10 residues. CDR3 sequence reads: CSAPTDTQYF. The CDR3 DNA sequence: TGCAGTGCACCGACAGATACGCAGTATTTT.

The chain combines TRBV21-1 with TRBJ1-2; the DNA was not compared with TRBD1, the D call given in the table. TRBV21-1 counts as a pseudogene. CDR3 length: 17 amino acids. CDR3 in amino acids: CASSKKRDRGKNYGYTF. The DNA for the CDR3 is TGTGCCAGCAGCAAAAAACGGGACAGGGGGAAAAACTATGGCTACACCTTC.

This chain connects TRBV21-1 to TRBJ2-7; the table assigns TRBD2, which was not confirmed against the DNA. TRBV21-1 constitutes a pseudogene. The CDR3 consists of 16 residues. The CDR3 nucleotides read TGTGCCAGCAGCAATGTTCGCGGGAGGCAAACCTACGAGCAGTACTTC. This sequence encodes CASSNVRGRQTYEQYF.

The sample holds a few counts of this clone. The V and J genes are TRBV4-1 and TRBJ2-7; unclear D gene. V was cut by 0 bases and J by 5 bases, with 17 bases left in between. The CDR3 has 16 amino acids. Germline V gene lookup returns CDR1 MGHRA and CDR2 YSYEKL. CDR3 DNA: TGCGCCAGCAGCCAAGAAGGTGGAAGGTATAAAAACGAGCAGTACTTC. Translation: CASSQEGGRYKNEQYF.

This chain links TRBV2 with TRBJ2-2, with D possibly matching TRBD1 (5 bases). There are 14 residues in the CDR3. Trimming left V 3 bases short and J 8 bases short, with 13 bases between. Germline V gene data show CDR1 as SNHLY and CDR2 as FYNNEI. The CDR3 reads CASSERSGWGELFF. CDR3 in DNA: TGTGCCAGCAGTGAGAGGTCAGGGTGGGGGGAGCTGTTTTTT.

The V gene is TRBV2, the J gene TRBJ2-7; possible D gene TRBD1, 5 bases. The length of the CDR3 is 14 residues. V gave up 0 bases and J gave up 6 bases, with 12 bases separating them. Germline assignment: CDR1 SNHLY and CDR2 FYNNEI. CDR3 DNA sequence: TGTGCCAGCAGTGAAGCGCTGCTGGGGCGCGAGCAGTACTTC. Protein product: CASSEALLGREQYF.

The CDR3: CASSPPGAPGEQYF. CDR3 nucleotide sequence: TGTGCCAGCTCACCACCGGGTGCCCCGGGCGAGCAGTACTTC. The genes are TRBV18 and TRBJ2-7; no clear D gene. This CDR3 is built from 14 residues. Trimming removed 0 bases at V and 6 bases at J, with 12 bases between. The germline CDR1 and CDR2 sequences are KGHSH and LQKENI.

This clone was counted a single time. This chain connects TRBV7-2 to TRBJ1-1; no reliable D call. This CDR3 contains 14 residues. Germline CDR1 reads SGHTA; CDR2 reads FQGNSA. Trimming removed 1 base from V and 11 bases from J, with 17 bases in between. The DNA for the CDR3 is TGTGCCAGCAGCTTAGAACCGCGTACCTCTTGGGCTTTCTTT. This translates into CASSLEPRTSWAFF.

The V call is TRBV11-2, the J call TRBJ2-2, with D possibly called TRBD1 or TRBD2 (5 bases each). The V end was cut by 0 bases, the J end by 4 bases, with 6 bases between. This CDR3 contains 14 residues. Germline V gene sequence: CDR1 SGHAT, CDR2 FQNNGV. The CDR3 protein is CASSLDGGTGELFF. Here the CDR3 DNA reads TGTGCCAGCAGCTTAGATGGGGGCACCGGGGAGCTGTTTTTT. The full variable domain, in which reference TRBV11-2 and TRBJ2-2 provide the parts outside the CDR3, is EAGVAQSPRYKIIEKRQSVAFWCNPISGHATLYWYQQILGQGPKLLIQFQNNGVVDDSQLPKDRFSAERLKGVDSTLKIQPAKLEDSAVYLCASSLDGGTGELFFGEGSRLTVL.

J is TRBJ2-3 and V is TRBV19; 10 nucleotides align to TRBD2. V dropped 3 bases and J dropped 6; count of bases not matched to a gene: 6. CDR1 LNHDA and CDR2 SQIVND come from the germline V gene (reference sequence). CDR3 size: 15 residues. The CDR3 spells CASSMRGLARDTQYF. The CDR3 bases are TGTGCCAGTAGTATGCGGGGACTAGCGAGGGATACGCAGTATTTT.

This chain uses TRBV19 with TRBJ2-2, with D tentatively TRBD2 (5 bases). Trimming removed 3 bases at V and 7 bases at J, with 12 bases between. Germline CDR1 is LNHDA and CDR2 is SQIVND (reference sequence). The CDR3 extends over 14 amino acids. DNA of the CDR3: TGTGCCAGTAGTATCGAGGAGGCGGGCGGGGAGCTGTTTTTT. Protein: CASSIEEAGGELFF.

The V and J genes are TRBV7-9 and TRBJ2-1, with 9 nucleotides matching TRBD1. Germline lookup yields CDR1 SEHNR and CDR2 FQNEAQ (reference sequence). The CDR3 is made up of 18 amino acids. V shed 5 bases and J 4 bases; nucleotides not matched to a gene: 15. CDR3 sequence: CASSAQGGTGTGYNEQFF. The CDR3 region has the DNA TGTGCCAGCAGCGCCCAGGGAGGGACAGGGACAGGATACAATGAGCAGTTCTTC.

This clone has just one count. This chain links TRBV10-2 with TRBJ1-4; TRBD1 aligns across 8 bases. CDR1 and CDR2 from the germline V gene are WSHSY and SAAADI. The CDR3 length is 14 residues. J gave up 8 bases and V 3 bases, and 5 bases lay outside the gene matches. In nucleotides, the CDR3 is TGCGCCAGCAGTGATGCAGGGGGCACAGAAAAACTGTTTTTT. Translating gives CASSDAGGTEKLFF.

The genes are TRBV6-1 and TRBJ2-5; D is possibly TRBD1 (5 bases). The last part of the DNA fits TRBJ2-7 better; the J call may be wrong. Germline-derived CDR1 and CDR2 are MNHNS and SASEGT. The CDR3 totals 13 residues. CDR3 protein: CARSAGPSYEQYF. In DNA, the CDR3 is TGTGCCAGATCGGCAGGGCCCTCCTACGAGCAGTACTTC.

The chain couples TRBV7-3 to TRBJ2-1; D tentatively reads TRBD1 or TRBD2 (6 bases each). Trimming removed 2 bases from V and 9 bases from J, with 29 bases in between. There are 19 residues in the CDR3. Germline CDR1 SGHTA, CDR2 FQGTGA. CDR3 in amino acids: CASSLGPPGTATLQGEQFF. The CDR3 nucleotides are TGTGCCAGCAGCTTAGGCCCTCCCGGGACTGCTACCTTACAGGGTGAGCAGTTCTTC.

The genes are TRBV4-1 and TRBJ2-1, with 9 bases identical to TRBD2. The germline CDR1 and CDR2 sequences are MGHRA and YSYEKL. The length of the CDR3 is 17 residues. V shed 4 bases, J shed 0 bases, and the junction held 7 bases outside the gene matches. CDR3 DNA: TGCGCCAGCAGCCGCCCGACTAGCGGACACTCCTACAATGAGCAGTTCTTC. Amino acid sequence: CASSRPTSGHSYNEQFF.

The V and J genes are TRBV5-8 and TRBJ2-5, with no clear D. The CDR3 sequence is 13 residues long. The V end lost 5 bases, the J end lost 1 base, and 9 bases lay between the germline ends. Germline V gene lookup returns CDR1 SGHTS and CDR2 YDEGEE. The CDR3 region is CASSVRFQETQYF. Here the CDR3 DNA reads TGTGCCAGCAGTGTCAGGTTCCAAGAGACCCAGTACTTC.